A single sample is the source of the 3 T cell receptor beta chains below, sequenced in a study of blood T cell repertoires in COVID-19. Clones were read by immunoSEQ multiplex PCR, and TCRdb kept only the in-frame ones, dropping some. The sample consists of hundreds of thousands of clones, more than 70% of them appearing once. The source material was peripheral blood. These receptor sequences come from a woman between 25 and 40 years old with COVID-19, enrolled during active disease.

As DNA, the CDR3 is TGCAGTGCCAGTGTGGAGCATAACACTGAAGCTTTCTTT. It specifies CSASVEHNTEAFF. The J gene is TRBJ1-1, the V gene TRBV20-1; D uncertain. Germline CDR1 DFQATT, CDR2 SNEGSKA (reference sequence). The CDR3 contains 13 residues. Trimming cost V 6 bases and J 2 bases, with 13 bases left between them.

The table lists this clone with a few counts. The chain links TRBV19 to TRBJ1-5; D perhaps matches TRBD1 (5 bases). The CDR3 loop spans 12 amino acids. CDR1 LNHDA and CDR2 SQIVND come from the germline V gene (reference sequence). The V end lost 8 bases, the J end lost 6 bases, and 11 bases lay between the germline ends. The CDR3 nucleotides read TGTGCCAGTGCCAGGGCGAGTCAGCCCCAGCATTTT. Translating it yields CASARASQPQHF. The whole variable domain, filled in from reference TRBV19 and TRBJ1-5, reads DGGITQSPKYLFRKEGQNVTLSCEQNLNHDAMYWYRQDPGQGLRLIYYSQIVNDFQKGDIAEGYSVSREKKESFPLTVTSAQKNPTAFYLCASARASQPQHFGDGTRLSIL.

V is TRBV28 and J is TRBJ2-7; 9 bases fit TRBD2. The V segment lost 8 bases and the J segment 2 bases; nucleotides outside the gene matches: 7. Germline CDR1 reads MDHEN; CDR2 reads SYDVKM. The CDR3 length is 14 residues. The CDR3 bases are TGTGCCAGCGGGCATAGCGGGGGCGCCTACGAGCAGTACTTC. Translating gives CASGHSGGAYEQYF.